This TCR beta chain was identified during a study of blood T cell repertoires in COVID-19. Overall study context: Samples representing acute and convalescent COVID-19 were sourced from the United States, Italy and Spain. T cells, B-cell-depleted T cells, or PBMCs provided the cDNA or gDNA that served as material.

V was clipped by 5 bases and J by 1 base, with 23 bases between them. The V gene's germline CDR1 is SGHVS and CDR2 FQNEAQ. This CDR3 is 18 amino acids long. Per the original methods: Reference gene primer amplification gave estimated nucleated cell counts. TCRdb's table, derived via immunoSEQ multiplex PCR, lists solely in-frame clones and lacks some. The DNA gave D and trimming, while V, J and clone size come from that table. The table lists about 410,000 clones, 80% to 90% of them singletons. The chain carries TRBV7-8 and TRBJ1-2; tentative D call: TRBD1 (5 bases). The specimen was peripheral blood. The origin of this receptor is a woman in her twenties or thirties with active or convalescent COVID-19. CDR3 sequence: CASSLSLGLHSNNYGYTF. The DNA of the CDR3 is TGTGCCAGCAGCCTTTCCTTGGGGCTACACAGCAATAACTATGGCTACACCTTC.